What follows describes a single T cell receptor beta chain. No antigen is known for it. The data were obtained in a study of OX40 agonist ivuxolimab in advanced cancers. Study in general: The patients received agonistic anti-OX40 (CD134) antibody ivuxolimab. Intravenous ivuxolimab was administered to patients every 2 weeks at 0.01 to 10 mg/kg.

Study observations and caveats: Some patients who did not respond also had low normalized T-cell clonal expansion. What antigens the expanded peripheral T cells recognized was never established.

The table came from immunoSEQ multiplex PCR; TCRdb's copy has only in-frame clones and leaves some out. Of about 31,000 clones listed, more than 85% are singletons. Source: CD4+ or CD8+ T cells sorted from blood, taken in a trial of the OX40 agonist ivuxolimab. The source of this sequence is an adult with an advanced solid tumor such as melanoma, head and neck, liver or kidney cancer.

The CDR3 bases are TGTGCCTGGGGACAGGGGGCTGATGGCTACACCTTC. As protein: CAWGQGADGYTF. The J gene is TRBJ1-2, the V gene TRBV30; 11 bases align to TRBD1. The V segment lost 5 bases and the J segment 6 bases; nucleotides outside the gene matches: 2. This CDR3 is built from 12 residues. CDR1 and CDR2 (germline): GTSNPN, SVGIG (reference sequence).